Presented here are 29 T cell receptor beta chains from one specimen sequenced in a study of T cells in women clearing cervical HPV infection (dated by TCRdb to 2017 to 2018). The library was produced with the immunoSEQ multiplex PCR assay. The table comes from immuneACCESS by way of TCRdb, which keeps in-frame sequences with V and J called. Part of the clones is missing from these tables; in studies checked, under half for an unresolved V gene and the rest for unknown reasons. This sample's table contains approximately 39,000 clones. The ten largest clones take up roughly 3.5% of the sample. The sample consisted of blood buffy coat. All receptors derive from a woman aged 18 to 75 with a cervical HPV16 infection that either progressed to CIN3+ or cleared (not recorded which).

The CDR3 DNA, read in part, is TGTGCCTGGAGTAGAACCGCCGGGAGGGGCGTAACCGGGGAG. This codes for CAWSRTAGRGVTGE. The entire CDR3 sequence reads CAWSRTAGRGVTGELFF. The chain couples TRBV30 to TRBJ2-2, with 8 bases fitting TRBD2. The CDR3 end is not reached by the read, which stops 3 residues before it; the germline J gene fills it in. Germline V gene data show CDR1 as GTSNPN and CDR2 as SVGIG (reference sequence). The V gene end was trimmed by 2 bases and the J gene end by 5 bases; junction bases not matched to a gene: 13. The CDR3 consists of 17 residues. Based on the CDR3 plus reference TRBV30 and TRBJ2-2, the full variable domain is SQTIHQWPATLVQPVGSPLSLECTVEGTSNPNLYWYRQAAGRGLQLLFYSVGIGQISSEVPQNLSASRPQDRQFILSSKKLLLSDSGFYLCAWSRTAGRGVTGELFFGEGSRLTVL.

Of note for this clone: The DNA ends 3 residues before the CDR3 does, and the rest of the CDR3 is filled in from the germline J gene. The V and J genes are TRBV7-9 and TRBJ1-2; no reliable D call. This CDR3 region has 14 residues. Germline V gene data show CDR1 as SEHNR and CDR2 as FQNEAQ (reference sequence). CDR3: CASPIAGAYNDYTF. CDR3 DNA (partial): TGTGCCAGCCCTATAGCGGGAGCCTACAATGAC.

To note about this clone: The read terminates 3 residues before the CDR3 end, so the remaining end is supplied by the germline J gene. The chain links TRBV28 to TRBJ1-2, with D perhaps matching TRBD1 (6 bases). Deletions cut 2 bases from V and 4 bases from J, with 14 bases between. This CDR3 spans 15 amino acids. The germline V gene has CDR1 MDHEN and CDR2 SYDVKM. Partial CDR3 DNA: TGTGCCAGCAGTTTAGGCTGGGGGCCCACCTATGGC. Amino acids: CASSLGWGPTYG. The CDR3 reads in full as CASSLGWGPTYGYTF.

On this clone itself: The read finishes 3 residues shy of the CDR3 end, and the germline J gene is used to complete it. The rearrangement uses TRBV5-1 and TRBJ2-3, with D perhaps being TRBD1 or TRBD2 (5 bases each). From germline, CDR1 is SGHRS and CDR2 YFSETQ. Trimming took off 2 bases at V and 4 bases at J, with 17 bases between the two ends. This CDR3 has 16 residues. The part of the CDR3 DNA that was read is TGCGCCAGCAGCTTAGCTGAGGCACGAGGGGCAGATACG. This sequence encodes CASSLAEARGADT. The whole CDR3 protein is CASSLAEARGADTQYF.

On this clone: The read terminates 3 residues before the CDR3 end, so the remaining end is supplied by the germline J gene. The chain combines TRBV5-1 with TRBJ2-4, with D perhaps TRBD1 (6 bases). Germline CDR1 SGHRS, CDR2 YFSETQ. The germline V and J ends were trimmed by 6 bases and 6 bases, with 16 bases remaining between them. This CDR3 is 14 amino acids long. The part of the CDR3 DNA that was read is TGCGCCAGCACCAACATCCAGGGGTCAAACATT. This gives the protein CASTNIQGSNI. From start to end, the CDR3 is CASTNIQGSNIQYF.

Points on this clone: The read halts 3 residues ahead of the CDR3 end, with the missing end drawn from the germline J gene. The chain joins TRBV10-3 to TRBJ2-7; D may be TRBD2 (5 bases). The V and J ends lost 0 bases and 1 base respectively, with 16 bases between them. The CDR3 has 17 amino acids. CDR1 is ENHRY and CDR2 is SYGVKD in the germline V gene. Incomplete CDR3 DNA: TGTGCCATCAGTGAGTCGGGTTTTGCGGGCTCTTCCTACGAG. Translation: CAISESGFAGSSYE. In full, the CDR3 reads CAISESGFAGSSYEQYF.

With regard to this clone: The sequenced fragment ends 3 residues before the CDR3 boundary, so the rest is inferred from the germline J gene. V and J are TRBV19 and TRBJ1-4; tentatively, D is TRBD1 (6 bases). Per germline, CDR1 LNHDA and CDR2 SQIVND (reference sequence). The germline V and J ends were trimmed by 7 bases and 8 bases, with 20 bases remaining between them. The CDR3 covers 15 residues. The part of the CDR3 DNA that was read is TGTGCCAGTAACCGACGAAAGGACAGAGTAGAAAAA. Amino acid sequence: CASNRRKDRVEK. The whole CDR3 protein reads CASNRRKDRVEKLFF.

With respect to this clone: The read ends 3 residues shy of where the CDR3 ends; the end is completed using the germline J gene. The chain combines TRBV18 with TRBJ2-4; D perhaps matches TRBD1 (6 bases). CDR3 size: 15 residues. The germline CDR1 and CDR2 sequences are KGHSH and LQKENI. The DNA read from the CDR3 is TGTGCCAGCTCATTTCGGACAGCACCCGAATATGGT. This gives the protein CASSFRTAPEYG. The full CDR3 is CASSFRTAPEYGQYF.

As regards this clone: The read is 3 residues too short to cover the CDR3 end, so that end is filled in from the germline J gene. The chain is built from TRBV20-1 and TRBJ2-5; 8 bases align to TRBD2. Per the germline V gene, CDR1 is DFQATT and CDR2 is SNEGSKA (reference sequence). V shed 3 bases and J 3 bases; nucleotides not matched to a gene: 6. The CDR3 loop spans 14 amino acids. CDR3 DNA, as far as it was read: TGCAGTGCTAGTCGGGGGGGCCTTAAAGAGACC. Its protein is CSASRGGLKET. The full CDR3 is CSASRGGLKETQYF.

This chain's CDR3 is CASSPDSRLAEETQYF. Partial CDR3 DNA: TGTGCCAGCAGCCCAGACTCCAGACTAGCGGAAGAGACC. The V gene is TRBV7-3, the J gene TRBJ2-5, with 9 positions matching TRBD2. The sequenced fragment ends 3 residues before the CDR3 boundary, so the rest is inferred from the germline J gene. Losses at the gene ends were 5 bases for V and 3 bases for J; bases not matched to a gene: 10. This CDR3 has 16 residues. Germline loops: CDR1 SGHTA, CDR2 FQGTGA.

About this clone: The missing CDR3 end, 3 residues past where the read stops, is filled in from the germline J gene. The chain has TRBV19 and TRBJ2-1; 8 bases map to TRBD1. Trimming at V came to 7 bases and at J to 0 bases, leaving 8 bases not matched to a gene. The germline gives CDR1 LNHDA, CDR2 SQIVND (reference sequence). CDR3 length equals 16 residues. The CDR3 DNA, read in part, is TGTGCCAGTACCCCCGGACAGGGACGCTCCTACAATGAG. Translating gives CASTPGQGRSYNE. The whole CDR3 is CASTPGQGRSYNEQFF.

Comments on this clone: The read ends 3 residues early relative to the CDR3; the germline J gene fills the gap. The rearrangement uses TRBV5-1 and TRBJ2-7, with TRBD1 as a possible D gene (6 bases). Germline CDR1 SGHRS, CDR2 YFSETQ. The germline V and J ends were trimmed by 3 bases and 2 bases, with 12 bases remaining between them. The CDR3 spans 14 residues. The part of the CDR3 DNA that was read is TGCGCCAGCAGCTCTCGACAGGACCCCTACGAG. This gives the protein CASSSRQDPYE. The entire CDR3 protein reads CASSSRQDPYEQYF.

With respect to this clone: The read ends 3 residues shy of where the CDR3 ends; the end is completed using the germline J gene. The rearrangement joins TRBV20-1 to TRBJ1-1; D is perhaps TRBD1 (6 bases). The V gene's germline CDR1 is DFQATT and CDR2 SNEGSKA (reference sequence). This CDR3 has 11 amino acids. This CDR3 reads CSARSGVEAFF. The sequenced part of the CDR3 DNA is TGCAGTGCTAGATCAGGGGTAGAA.

With regard to this clone: The read halts 3 residues ahead of the CDR3 end, with the missing end drawn from the germline J gene. The chain uses TRBV7-9 and TRBJ2-7; the match to TRBD2 covers 7 bases. The V gene end was trimmed by 5 bases and the J gene end by 1 base; junction bases not matched to a gene: 8. The CDR3 loop spans 15 amino acids. Germline CDR1 and CDR2: SEHNR and FQNEAQ (reference sequence). The CDR3 reads CASSRRGGQSYEQYF. Incomplete CDR3 DNA: TGTGCCAGCAGCCGCCGGGGAGGGCAGTCCTACGAG.

A remark on this clone: The read ends 3 residues shy of where the CDR3 ends; the end is completed using the germline J gene. V and J are TRBV11-1 and TRBJ1-3; D is unresolved. This CDR3 contains 15 residues. CDR1 and CDR2 from the germline V gene are SGHAT and FQDESV (reference sequence). The germline V and J ends were trimmed by 3 bases and 0 bases, with 9 bases remaining between them. This CDR3 is CASSLDGVSGNTIYF. The CDR3 DNA, read in part, is TGTGCCAGCAGCTTGGACGGGGTCTCTGGAAACACC.

As regards this clone: Read data end 3 residues before the CDR3 end; the end is taken from the germline J gene. The V gene is TRBV5-6, the J gene TRBJ1-1, with TRBD1 as a possible D gene (5 bases). V shed 4 bases and J shed 6 bases, with 10 bases lying between them. Germline values: CDR1 SGHDT, CDR2 YYEEEE. The CDR3 length is 12 residues. Incomplete CDR3 DNA: TGTGCCAGCAGCCCCGTAGGGGCTGAA. Its translation: CASSPVGAE. The whole CDR3 region reads CASSPVGAEAFF.

Worth noting for this clone: The read terminates 3 residues before the CDR3 end, so the remaining end is supplied by the germline J gene. This chain joins TRBV7-8 and TRBJ1-5; TRBD1 matches at 7 bases. J lost 0 bases, V lost 5 bases, and 1 base had no gene match. The CDR3 is 14 amino acids. From germline, CDR1 is SGHVS and CDR2 FQNEAQ. The CDR3 region is CASSGTDSNQPQHF. The sequenced part of the CDR3 DNA is TGTGCCAGCAGCGGGACAGATAGCAATCAGCCC.

With regard to this clone: Read data end 3 residues before the CDR3 end; the end is taken from the germline J gene. This chain connects TRBV20-1 to TRBJ2-5; 8 nucleotides agree with TRBD1. The V segment lost 6 bases and the J segment 5 bases; nucleotides outside the gene matches: 11. In germline, CDR1 is DFQATT, CDR2 SNEGSKA (reference sequence). The CDR3 runs to 14 residues. The CDR3 is CSAGGQGSGETQYF. CDR3 DNA (partial): TGCAGTGCGGGAGGACAGGGTTCAGGGGAGACC.

To note about this clone: The read is 3 residues too short to cover the CDR3 end, so that end is filled in from the germline J gene. This chain joins TRBV7-2 and TRBJ2-1, with D perhaps matching TRBD1 (5 bases). The V gene lost 2 bases and the J gene lost 4 bases, with 12 bases spanning the gap. The CDR3 covers 15 residues. Germline CDR1 SGHTA, CDR2 FQGNSA. The sequenced part of the CDR3 DNA is TGTGCCAGCAGCTTACAAGGGGCCACATACAATGAG. It encodes CASSLQGATYNE. The entire CDR3 is CASSLQGATYNEQFF.

With respect to this clone: The read ends 3 residues shy of where the CDR3 ends; the end is completed using the germline J gene. V gene TRBV18 combines with J gene TRBJ1-3; 8 bases map to TRBD1. Per germline, CDR1 KGHSH and CDR2 LQKENI. V lost 3 bases, J lost 6 bases, and 7 bases stayed unmatched. The CDR3 is 15 amino acids. CDR3 bases read: TGTGCCAGCTCACCCTTTGGGACAGGTCAAAACACC. It translates to CASSPFGTGQNT. From start to end, the CDR3 is CASSPFGTGQNTIYF.

As regards this clone: The read is 3 residues too short to cover the CDR3 end, so that end is filled in from the germline J gene. The rearrangement uses TRBV5-1 and TRBJ2-2, with 7 bases matching TRBD1. The CDR3 totals 16 residues. Germline trimming cut 4 bases from V and 1 base from J; bases unmatched to any gene: 7. Germline assignment: CDR1 SGHRS and CDR2 YFSETQ. The CDR3 protein is CASSPGQPVNTGELFF. Partial CDR3 DNA: TGCGCCAGCAGCCCGGGACAGCCCGTGAACACCGGGGAG.

As regards this clone: Read data end 3 residues before the CDR3 end; the end is taken from the germline J gene. This rearrangement joins TRBV2 to TRBJ2-5; 13 bases map to TRBD2. V trimming: 6 bases; J trimming: 4 bases; junction bases outside the gene matches: 8. CDR1 SNHLY and CDR2 FYNNEI come from the germline V gene. The CDR3 has 16 amino acids. CDR3 sequence reads: CASRDGLAGVVETQYF. The sequenced part of the CDR3 DNA is TGTGCCAGCAGGGATGGACTAGCGGGGGTGGTAGAGACC.

With respect to this clone: The read terminates 3 residues ahead of where the CDR3 ends, so the germline J gene completes it. This sequence joins TRBV6-2 or TRBV6-3 and TRBJ2-7; D ambiguous. Trimming shortened V by 2 bases and J by 3 bases, and 8 bases separated the two germline ends. The CDR3 runs to 13 residues. The V gene's germline CDR1 is MNHEY and CDR2 SVGEGT. The covered CDR3 bases are TGTGCCAGCAGTTACGAGCCCCACTACGAG. Protein product: CASSYEPHYE. The complete CDR3 sequence is CASSYEPHYEQYF.

With regard to this clone: Read data end 3 residues before the CDR3 end; the end is taken from the germline J gene. J is TRBJ1-2 and V is TRBV19; tentative D call: TRBD1 (5 bases). Germline CDR1 and CDR2: LNHDA and SQIVND (reference sequence). The CDR3 is made up of 15 amino acids. The V gene lost 10 bases and the J gene lost 3 bases, with 21 bases spanning the gap. Partial CDR3 DNA: TGTGCCACCGTACAACCAAGGGGCGGCGACTATGGC. Protein sequence: CATVQPRGGDYG. The CDR3 as a whole reads CATVQPRGGDYGYTF.

In the case of this clone: The read terminates 3 residues before the CDR3 end, so the remaining end is supplied by the germline J gene. The chain links TRBV20-1 to TRBJ1-5; tentative D call: TRBD1 (6 bases). Trimming stripped 4 bases from V and 6 bases from J, with 19 bases between. The CDR3 is 15 amino acids. Per the germline V gene, CDR1 is DFQATT and CDR2 is SNEGSKA (reference sequence). The sequenced CDR3 bases are TGCAGTGCTAAGGACAGAACCGCTCACGTTCAGCCC. Residues: CSAKDRTAHVQP. The full CDR3 is CSAKDRTAHVQPQHF.

Of note for this clone: The read is 3 residues too short to cover the CDR3 end, so that end is filled in from the germline J gene. The J gene is TRBJ2-7, the V gene TRBV5-6; D ambiguous. V was trimmed by 4 bases and J by 6 bases, leaving 14 bases between them. CDR1 SGHDT and CDR2 YYEEEE come from the germline V gene. This CDR3 is built from 13 residues. CDR3: CASSPGPGGEQYF. The sequenced part of the CDR3 DNA is TGTGCCAGCAGCCCGGGTCCTGGCGGCGAG.

Concerning this clone itself: The sequence runs out 3 residues before the end of the CDR3; the remainder is reconstructed from the germline J gene. The V gene is TRBV5-5, the J gene TRBJ1-2, with 9 nucleotides matching TRBD1. CDR1 is SGHKS, CDR2 YYEKEE, per germline (reference sequence). This CDR3 has 13 amino acids. The junction had 6 bases not matched to a gene; V was cut back by 7 bases and J by 5 bases. CDR3 loop: CASDTGGGYGYTF. CDR3 DNA (partial): TGTGCCAGCGACACAGGGGGCGGGTATGGC. Using reference TRBV5-5 and TRBJ1-2 for the parts outside the CDR3, the full variable domain is DAGVTQSPTHLIKTRGQQVTLRCSPISGHKSVSWYQQVLGQGPQFIFQYYEKEERGRGNFPDRFSARQFPNYSSELNVNALLLGDSALYLCASDTGGGYGYTFGSGTRLTVV.

Regarding this clone: The CDR3 end is not reached by the read, which stops 3 residues before it; the germline J gene fills it in. This chain uses TRBV7-9 with TRBJ2-4, with 8 bases that match TRBD1. The CDR3 length is 15 residues. Germline V gene data show CDR1 as SEHNR and CDR2 as FQNEAQ (reference sequence). The CDR3 is CASSSTGAYAYGQYF. The DNA read from the CDR3 is TGTGCCAGCAGCTCGACAGGGGCCTACGCCTATGGT.

Remarks on this clone: The missing CDR3 end, 3 residues past where the read stops, is filled in from the germline J gene. The gene calls are TRBV12-3 or TRBV12-4 and TRBJ2-1; D is perhaps TRBD2 (5 bases). Trimming stripped 4 bases from V and 3 bases from J, with 10 bases between. This CDR3 contains 14 residues. The CDR3 is CASSSTTGYNEQFF. CDR3 bases read: TGTGCCAGCAGTTCGACTACCGGCTACAATGAG.